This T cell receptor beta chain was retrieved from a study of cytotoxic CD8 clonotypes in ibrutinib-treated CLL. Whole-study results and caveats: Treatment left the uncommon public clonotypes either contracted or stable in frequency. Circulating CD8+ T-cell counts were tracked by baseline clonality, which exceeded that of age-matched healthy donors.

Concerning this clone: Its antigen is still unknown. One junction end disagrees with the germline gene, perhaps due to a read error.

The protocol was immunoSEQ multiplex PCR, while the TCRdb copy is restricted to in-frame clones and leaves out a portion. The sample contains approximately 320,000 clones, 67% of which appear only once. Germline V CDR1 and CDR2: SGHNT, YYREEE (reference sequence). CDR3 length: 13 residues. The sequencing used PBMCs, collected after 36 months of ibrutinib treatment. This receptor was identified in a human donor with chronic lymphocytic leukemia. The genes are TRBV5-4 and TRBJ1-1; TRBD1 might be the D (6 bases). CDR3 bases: TGTGCCAGCAGTTCCGGGGGCATAGTCGGGTTTGTTTTT. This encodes CASSSGGIVGFVF.